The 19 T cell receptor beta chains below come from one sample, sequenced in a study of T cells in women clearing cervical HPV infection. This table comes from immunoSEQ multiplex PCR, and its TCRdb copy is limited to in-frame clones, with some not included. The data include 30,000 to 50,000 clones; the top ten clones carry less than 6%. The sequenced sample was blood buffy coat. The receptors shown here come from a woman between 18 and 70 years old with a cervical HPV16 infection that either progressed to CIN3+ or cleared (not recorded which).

This chain's CDR3 is CASSTRGSNTGELFF. CDR3 DNA (partial): TGTGCCAGCAGCACGCGGGGGTCGAACACCGGGGAG. V and J are TRBV7-9 and TRBJ2-2, with 7 positions matching TRBD2. The read is 3 residues too short to cover the CDR3 end, so that end is filled in from the germline J gene. Germline lookup yields CDR1 SEHNR and CDR2 FQNEAQ (reference sequence). The junction had 3 bases not matched to a gene; V was cut back by 5 bases and J by 0 bases. The length of the CDR3 is 15 residues.

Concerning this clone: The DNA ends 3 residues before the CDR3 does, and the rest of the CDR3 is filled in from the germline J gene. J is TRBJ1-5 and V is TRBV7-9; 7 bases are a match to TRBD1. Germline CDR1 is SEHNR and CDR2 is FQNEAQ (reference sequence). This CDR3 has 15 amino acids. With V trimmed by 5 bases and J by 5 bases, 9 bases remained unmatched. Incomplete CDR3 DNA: TGTGCCAGCAGCCCCGGGACAGTCTCCTATCAGCCC. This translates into CASSPGTVSYQP. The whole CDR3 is CASSPGTVSYQPQHF.

The CDR3 DNA, read in part, is TGTGCCAGCTCACCACTTCGTCAGGGTTATGATGGC. Translation gives CASSPLRQGYDG. The entire CDR3 protein reads CASSPLRQGYDGYTF. The chain carries TRBV18 and TRBJ1-2; possible D gene TRBD1, 5 bases. The read ends 3 residues before the CDR3 terminus; that terminus is restored from the germline J gene. CDR1 is KGHSH, CDR2 LQKENI, per germline. The CDR3 sequence is 15 residues long. V was trimmed by 1 base and J by 6 bases, leaving 15 bases between them.

The sequenced part of the CDR3 DNA is TGTGCCAGCAGTGACGCCGGGACAGCCTCCTACGAG. Translated, it gives CASSDAGTASYE. The full CDR3 protein is CASSDAGTASYEQYF. The chain employs TRBV6-1 and TRBJ2-7; 7 bases line up with TRBD1. Coverage ceases 3 residues before the CDR3 finishes, and the germline J gene fills in the end. Germline V gives CDR1 MNHNS, CDR2 SASEGT. The CDR3 is made up of 15 amino acids. V shed 3 bases, J shed 0 bases, and the junction held 5 bases outside the gene matches.

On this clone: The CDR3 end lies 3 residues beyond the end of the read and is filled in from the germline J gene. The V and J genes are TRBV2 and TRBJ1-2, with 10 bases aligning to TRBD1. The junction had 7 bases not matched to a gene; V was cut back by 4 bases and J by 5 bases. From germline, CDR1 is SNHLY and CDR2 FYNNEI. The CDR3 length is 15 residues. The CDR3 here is CASSAGTGALYGYTF. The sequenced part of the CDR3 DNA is TGTGCCAGCAGTGCCGGGACAGGGGCCTTGTATGGC. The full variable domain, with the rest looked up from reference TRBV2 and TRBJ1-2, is EPEVTQTPSHQVTQMGQEVILRCVPISNHLYFYWYRQILGQKVEFLVSFYNNEISEKSEIFDDQFSVERPDGSNFTLKIRSTKLEDSAMYFCASSAGTGALYGYTFGSGTRLTVV.

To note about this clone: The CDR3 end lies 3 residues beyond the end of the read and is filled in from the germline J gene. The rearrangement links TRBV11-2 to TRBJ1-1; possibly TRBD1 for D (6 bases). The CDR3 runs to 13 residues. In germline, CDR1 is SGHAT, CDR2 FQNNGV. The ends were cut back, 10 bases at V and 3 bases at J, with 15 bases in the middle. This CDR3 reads CAIRREGDTEAFF. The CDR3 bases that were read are TGTGCCATCAGACGGGAGGGGGACACTGAA.

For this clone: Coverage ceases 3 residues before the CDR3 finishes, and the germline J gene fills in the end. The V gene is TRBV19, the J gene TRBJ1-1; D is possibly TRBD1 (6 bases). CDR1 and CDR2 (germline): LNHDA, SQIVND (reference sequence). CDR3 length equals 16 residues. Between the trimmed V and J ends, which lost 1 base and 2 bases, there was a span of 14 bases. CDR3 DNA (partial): TGTGCCAGTAGTATAGGGGCCGGGACAATTAACACTGAA. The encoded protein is CASSIGAGTINTE. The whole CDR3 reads CASSIGAGTINTEAFF. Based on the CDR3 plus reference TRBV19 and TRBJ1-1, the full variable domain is DGGITQSPKYLFRKEGQNVTLSCEQNLNHDAMYWYRQDPGQGLRLIYYSQIVNDFQKGDIAEGYSVSREKKESFPLTVTSAQKNPTAFYLCASSIGAGTINTEAFFGQGTRLTVV.

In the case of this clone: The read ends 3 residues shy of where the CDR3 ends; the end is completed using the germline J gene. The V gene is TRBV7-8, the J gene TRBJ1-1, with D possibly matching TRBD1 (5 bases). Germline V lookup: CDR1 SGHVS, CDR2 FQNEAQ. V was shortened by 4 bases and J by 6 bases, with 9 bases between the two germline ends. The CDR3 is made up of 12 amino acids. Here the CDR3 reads CASSSQGSEAFF. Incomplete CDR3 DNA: TGTGCCAGCAGCTCGCAGGGTTCTGAA.

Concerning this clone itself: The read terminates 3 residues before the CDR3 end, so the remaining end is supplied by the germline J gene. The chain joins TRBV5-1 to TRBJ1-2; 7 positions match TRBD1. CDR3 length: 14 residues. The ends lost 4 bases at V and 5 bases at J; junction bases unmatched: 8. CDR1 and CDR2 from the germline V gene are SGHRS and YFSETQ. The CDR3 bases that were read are TGCGCCAGCAGCGGGGACAGCGCTATGTATGGC. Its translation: CASSGDSAMYG. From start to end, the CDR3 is CASSGDSAMYGYTF.

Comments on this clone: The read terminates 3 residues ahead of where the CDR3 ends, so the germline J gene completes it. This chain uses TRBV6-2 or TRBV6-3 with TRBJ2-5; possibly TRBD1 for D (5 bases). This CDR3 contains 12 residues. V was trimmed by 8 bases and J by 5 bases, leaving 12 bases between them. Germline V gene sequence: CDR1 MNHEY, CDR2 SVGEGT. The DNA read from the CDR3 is TGTGCCAGCGCTCCAAAGGGGGAGACC. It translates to CASAPKGET. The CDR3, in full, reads CASAPKGETQYF.

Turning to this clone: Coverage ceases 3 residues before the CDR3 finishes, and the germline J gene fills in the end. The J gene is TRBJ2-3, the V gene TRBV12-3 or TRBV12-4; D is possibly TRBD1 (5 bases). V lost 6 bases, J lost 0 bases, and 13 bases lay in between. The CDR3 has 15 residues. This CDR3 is CASRATGHSTDTQYF. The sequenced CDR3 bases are TGTGCCAGCAGGGCCACAGGTCATAGCACAGATACG.

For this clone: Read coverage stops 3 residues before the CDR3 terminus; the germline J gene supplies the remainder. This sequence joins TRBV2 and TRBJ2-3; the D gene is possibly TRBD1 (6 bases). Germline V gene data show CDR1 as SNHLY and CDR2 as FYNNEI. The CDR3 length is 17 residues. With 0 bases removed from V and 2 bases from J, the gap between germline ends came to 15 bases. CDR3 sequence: CASSEALQRGITDTQYF. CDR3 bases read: TGTGCCAGCAGTGAAGCGCTTCAAAGGGGGATCACAGATACG.

The sequenced CDR3 bases are TGTGCCAGCAGCTTTACGGACAGTCGACGCGAG. Translated: CASSFTDSRRE. The CDR3 in its entirety is CASSFTDSRREQYF. The V gene is TRBV5-6, the J gene TRBJ2-7, with a tentative D call TRBD1 (6 bases). With the read ending 3 residues before the CDR3 end, the germline J gene is used to fill in that end. CDR1 and CDR2 from the germline V gene are SGHDT and YYEEEE. CDR3 length: 14 amino acids. Trimming pared 2 bases from V and 6 bases from J, leaving 15 bases between.

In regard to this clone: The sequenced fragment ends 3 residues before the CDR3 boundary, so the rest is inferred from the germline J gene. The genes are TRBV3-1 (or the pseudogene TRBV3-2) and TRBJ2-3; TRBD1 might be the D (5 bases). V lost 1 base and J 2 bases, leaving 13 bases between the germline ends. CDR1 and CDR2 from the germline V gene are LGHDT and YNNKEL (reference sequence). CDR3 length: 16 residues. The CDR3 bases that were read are TGTGCCAGCAGCCAAGGAATAGGGGCTGCCACAGATACG. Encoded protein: CASSQGIGAATDT. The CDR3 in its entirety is CASSQGIGAATDTQYF.

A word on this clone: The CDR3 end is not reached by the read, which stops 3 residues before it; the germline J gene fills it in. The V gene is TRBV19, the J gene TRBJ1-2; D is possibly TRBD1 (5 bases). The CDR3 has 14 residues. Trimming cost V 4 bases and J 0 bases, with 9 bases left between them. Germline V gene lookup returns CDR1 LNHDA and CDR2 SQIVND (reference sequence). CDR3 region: CASSNPGANYGYTF. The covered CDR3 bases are TGTGCCAGTAGTAATCCGGGGGCTAACTATGGC.

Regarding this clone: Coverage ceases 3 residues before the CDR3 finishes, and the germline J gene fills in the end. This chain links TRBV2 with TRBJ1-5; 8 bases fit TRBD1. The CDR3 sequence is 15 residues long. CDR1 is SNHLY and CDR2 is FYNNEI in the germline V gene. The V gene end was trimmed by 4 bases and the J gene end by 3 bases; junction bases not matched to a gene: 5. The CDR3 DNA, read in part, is TGTGCCAGCAGTGCAGGGGGCATTGTCAATCAGCCC. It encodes CASSAGGIVNQP. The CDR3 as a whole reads CASSAGGIVNQPQHF.

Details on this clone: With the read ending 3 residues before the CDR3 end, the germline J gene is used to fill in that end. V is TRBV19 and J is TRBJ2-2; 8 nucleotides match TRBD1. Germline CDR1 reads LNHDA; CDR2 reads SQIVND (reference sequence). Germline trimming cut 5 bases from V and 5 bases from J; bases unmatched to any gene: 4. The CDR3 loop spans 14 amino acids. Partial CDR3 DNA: TGTGCCAGTAGTCCGACAGGGGTGACCGGGGAG. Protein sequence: CASSPTGVTGE. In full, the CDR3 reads CASSPTGVTGELFF.

CDR3: CASSRGTMNTEAFF. The part of the CDR3 DNA that was read is TGCGCCAGCAGTCGGGGGACCATGAACACTGAA. V gene TRBV5-1 combines with J gene TRBJ1-1; the D gene is possibly TRBD1 (5 bases). The missing CDR3 end, 3 residues past where the read stops, is filled in from the germline J gene. The CDR3 has 14 amino acids. V gave up 5 bases and J gave up 0 bases, with 11 bases separating them. Germline V CDR1 and CDR2: SGHRS, YFSETQ. Complete variable domain (other parts from reference TRBV5-1 and TRBJ1-1): KAGVTQTPRYLIKTRGQQVTLSCSPISGHRSVSWYQQTPGQGLQFLFEYFSETQRNKGNFPGRFSGRQFSNSRSEMNVSTLELGDSALYLCASSRGTMNTEAFFGQGTRLTVV.

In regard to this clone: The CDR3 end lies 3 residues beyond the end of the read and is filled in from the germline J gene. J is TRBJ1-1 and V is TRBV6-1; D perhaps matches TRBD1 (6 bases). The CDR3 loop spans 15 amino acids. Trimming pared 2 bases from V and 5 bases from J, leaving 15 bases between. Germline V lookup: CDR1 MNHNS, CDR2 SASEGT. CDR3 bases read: TGTGCCAGCAGTGAAAGGAGACAGGAGAGGACTGAA. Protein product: CASSERRQERTE. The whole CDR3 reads CASSERRQERTEAFF.